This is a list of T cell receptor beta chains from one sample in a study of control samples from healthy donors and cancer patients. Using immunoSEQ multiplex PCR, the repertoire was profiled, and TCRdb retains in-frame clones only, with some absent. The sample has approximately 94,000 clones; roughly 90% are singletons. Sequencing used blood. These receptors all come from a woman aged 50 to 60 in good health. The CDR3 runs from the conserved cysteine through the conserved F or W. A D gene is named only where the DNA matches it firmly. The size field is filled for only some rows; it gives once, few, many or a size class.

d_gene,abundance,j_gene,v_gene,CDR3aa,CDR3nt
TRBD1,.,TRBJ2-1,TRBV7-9,CASSLRVQGVSYNEQFF,TGTGCCAGCAGTTTAAGGGTTCAGGGGGTCTCCTACAATGAGCAGTTCTTC
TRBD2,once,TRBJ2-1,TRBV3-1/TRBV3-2,CASSRSGLGTSGRNEQFF,TGTGCCAGCAGCCGGTCGGGGTTGGGGACTAGCGGGAGAAATGAGCAGTTCTTC
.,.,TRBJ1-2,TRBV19,CASSSRGQVYGYTF,TGTGCCAGTAGTTCGCGAGGCCAGGTCTATGGCTACACCTTC
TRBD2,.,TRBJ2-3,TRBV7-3,CASSATSGGASDTQYF,TGTGCCAGCAGCGCCACTAGCGGGGGGGCCTCGGATACGCAGTATTTT
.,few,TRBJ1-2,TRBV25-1,CASSEGGRWGYTF,TGTGCCAGCAGTGAAGGGGGAAGATGGGGCTACACCTTC
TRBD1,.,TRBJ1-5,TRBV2,CACRDRVSNQPQHF,TGTGCCTGCCGGGACAGGGTCAGCAATCAGCCCCAGCATTTT
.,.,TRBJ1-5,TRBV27,CASSLAGNQPQHF,TGTGCCAGCAGTTTAGCGGGCAATCAGCCCCAGCATTTT
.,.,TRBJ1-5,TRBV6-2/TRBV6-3,CASSYNRVNQPQHF,TGTGCCAGCAGTTACAACAGGGTCAATCAGCCCCAGCATTTT
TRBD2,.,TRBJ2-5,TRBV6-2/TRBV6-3,CASSAGLAGGTQETQYF,TGTGCCAGCAGCGCCGGTTTAGCGGGGGGAACTCAAGAGACCCAGTACTTC
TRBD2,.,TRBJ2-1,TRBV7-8,CASSFLAGTYNEQFF,TGTGCCAGCAGCTTCCTAGCGGGCACCTACAATGAGCAGTTCTTC
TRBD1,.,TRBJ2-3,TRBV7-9,CASSLGQAGFTDTQYF,TGTGCCAGCAGCTTGGGACAGGCCGGTTTCACAGATACGCAGTATTTT
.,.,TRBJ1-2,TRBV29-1,CSVEEVENFDYGYTF,TGCAGCGTTGAAGAAGTGGAAAATTTCGACTATGGCTACACCTTC
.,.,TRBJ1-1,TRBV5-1,CASSYTATSAEAFF,TGCGCCAGCAGCTACACAGCAACCAGCGCTGAAGCTTTCTTT
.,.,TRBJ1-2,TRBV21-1,CATGRLLGYTF,TGTGCCACAGGACGGCTTCTCGGCTACACCTTC
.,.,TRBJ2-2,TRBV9,CASSVSWGELFF,TGTGCCAGCAGCGTGAGTTGGGGGGAGCTGTTTTTT
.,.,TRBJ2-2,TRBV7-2,CASSLSRNTGELFF,TGTGCCAGCAGCTTATCCCGGAACACCGGGGAGCTGTTTTTT
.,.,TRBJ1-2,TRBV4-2,CASSQDFSAAYGYTF,TGTGCCAGCAGCCAAGATTTTTCAGCCGCATATGGCTACACCTTC
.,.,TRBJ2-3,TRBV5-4,CASSFAVSTDTQYF,TGTGCCAGCAGCTTTGCGGTAAGCACAGATACGCAGTATTTT
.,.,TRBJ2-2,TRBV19,CASSIGRNRGGTGELFF,TGTGCCAGTAGTATAGGAAGAAACCGTGGGGGCACCGGGGAGCTGTTTTTT
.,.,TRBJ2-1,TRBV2,CASSGDGEQFF,TGTGCCAGCAGTGGGGACGGCGAGCAGTTCTTC
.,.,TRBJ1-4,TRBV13,CASSPGLGSTNEKLFF,TGTGCCAGCAGCCCTGGGTTAGGTTCAACTAATGAAAAACTGTTTTTT
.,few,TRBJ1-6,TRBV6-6,CASRDSHNSPLHF,TGTGCCAGCAGGGACAGCCATAATTCACCCCTCCACTTT
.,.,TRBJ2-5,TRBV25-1,CASSFAGTPQETQYF,TGTGCCAGCAGTTTTGCCGGGACCCCCCAAGAGACCCAGTACTTC
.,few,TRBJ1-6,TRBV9,CASSPGGDPLHF,TGTGCCAGCAGCCCCGGGGGGGATCCCCTCCACTTT
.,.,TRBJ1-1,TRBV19,CASSNWAATEAFF,TGTGCCAGTAGTAACTGGGCTGCGACTGAAGCTTTCTTT
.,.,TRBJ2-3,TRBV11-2,CASSYRQGRGTDTQYF,TGTGCCAGCAGCTACCGACAGGGGAGGGGCACAGATACGCAGTATTTT
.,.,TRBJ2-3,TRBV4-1,CASSLGAGKGTQYF,TGCGCCAGCAGCCTCGGGGCGGGGAAAGGTACGCAGTATTTT
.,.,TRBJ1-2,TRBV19,CASRLDSRNGYTF,TGTGCCAGTAGATTGGACTCGAGGAATGGCTACACCTTC
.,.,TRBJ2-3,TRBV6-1,CASSEGLSTDTQYF,TGTGCCAGCAGCGAAGGGCTGAGCACAGATACGCAGTATTTT
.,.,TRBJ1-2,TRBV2,CASRLQGMRGYTF,TGTGCCAGCAGGCTACAGGGAATGAGAGGCTACACCTTC
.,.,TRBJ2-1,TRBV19,CASTDPSSGREQFF,TGTGCCAGTACCGATCCTTCTTCGGGGCGGGAGCAGTTCTTC
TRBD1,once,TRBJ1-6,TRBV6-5,CASSYGFGTGASPLHF,TGTGCCAGCAGTTACGGGTTCGGGACAGGGGCTTCACCCCTCCACTTT
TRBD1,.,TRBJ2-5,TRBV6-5,CASRTGGRETQYF,TGTGCCAGCAGGACAGGGGGCAGGGAGACCCAGTACTTC
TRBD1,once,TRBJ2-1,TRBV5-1,CASSGTGVYEQFF,TGCGCCAGCAGCGGGACAGGGGTATATGAGCAGTTCTTC
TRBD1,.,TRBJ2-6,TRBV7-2,CASSLLGGWGANVLTF,TGTGCCAGCAGCTTACTAGGGGGCTGGGGGGCCAACGTCCTGACTTTC
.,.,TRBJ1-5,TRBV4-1,CASSQDPRAGNQPQHF,TGCGCCAGCAGCCAAGATCCAAGGGCAGGCAATCAGCCCCAGCATTTT
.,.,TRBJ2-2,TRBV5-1,CASSPPPAGGELFF,TGCGCCAGCAGCCCCCCTCCTGCCGGCGGGGAGCTGTTTTTT
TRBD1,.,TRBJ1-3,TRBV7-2,CASSLYGAGGSGNTIYF,TGTGCCAGCAGCCTTTACGGCGCAGGGGGCTCTGGAAACACCATATATTTT
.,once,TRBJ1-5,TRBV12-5,CASGLQGGTQPQHF,TGTGCTAGTGGTTTGCAAGGGGGGACTCAGCCCCAGCATTTT
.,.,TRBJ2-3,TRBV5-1,CASSWIGTVTDTQYF,TGCGCCAGCAGCTGGATAGGAACAGTCACAGATACGCAGTATTTT
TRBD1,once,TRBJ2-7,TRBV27,CASSQLQGALDEQYF,TGTGCCAGCAGTCAGTTACAGGGGGCGCTCGACGAGCAGTACTTC
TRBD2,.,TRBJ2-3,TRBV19,CASSLRGLATDTQYF,TGTGCCAGTAGTTTACGGGGACTAGCGACAGATACGCAGTATTTT
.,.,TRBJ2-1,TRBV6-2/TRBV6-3,CASSRLVDDNEQFF,TGTGCCAGCAGTAGGTTGGTTGACGACAATGAGCAGTTCTTC
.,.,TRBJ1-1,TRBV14,CASSQDLRLGTEAFF,TGTGCCAGCAGCCAAGATCTCAGGTTGGGTACTGAAGCTTTCTTT
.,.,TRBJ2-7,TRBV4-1,CASSQVVGGRYEQYF,TGCGCCAGCAGCCAAGTCGTAGGGGGACGATACGAGCAGTACTTC
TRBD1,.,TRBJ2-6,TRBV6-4,CASSITGGLNNVLTF,TGTGCCAGCAGTATAACAGGGGGCCTGAACAACGTCCTGACTTTC
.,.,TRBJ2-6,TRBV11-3,CASSPRGSGANVLTF,TGTGCCAGCAGCCCTCGGGGCTCTGGGGCCAACGTCCTGACTTTC
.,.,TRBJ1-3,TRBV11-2,CTSSFRNTIYF,TGTACCAGCAGCTTCCGAAACACCATATATTTT
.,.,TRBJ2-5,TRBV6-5,CASGQGGETQYF,TGTGCCAGCGGTCAGGGGGGGGAGACCCAGTACTTC
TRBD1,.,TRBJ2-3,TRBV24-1,CATSDPRTGGEDTQYF,TGTGCCACCAGTGATCCGAGGACAGGGGGCGAAGATACGCAGTATTTT
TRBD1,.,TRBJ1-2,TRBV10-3,CAISRQGGGYTF,TGTGCCATCAGCCGACAGGGAGGGGGCTACACCTTC
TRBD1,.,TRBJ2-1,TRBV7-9,CASSPDRGPGDEQFF,TGTGCCAGCAGCCCTGACAGGGGGCCAGGAGATGAGCAGTTCTTC
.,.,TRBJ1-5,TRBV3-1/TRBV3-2,CASSPEWGNQPQHF,TGTGCCAGCAGCCCAGAATGGGGGAATCAGCCCCAGCATTTT
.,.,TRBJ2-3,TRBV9,CASSPERVFLTDTQYF,TGTGCCAGCAGCCCGGAGCGGGTCTTTTTGACAGATACGCAGTATTTT
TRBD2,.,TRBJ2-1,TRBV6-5,CASSLAGGLSGEQFF,TGTGCCAGCAGTTTAGCGGGGGGCCTCTCGGGTGAGCAGTTCTTC
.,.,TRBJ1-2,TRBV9,CASSVAAGWYNSGYTF,TGTGCCAGCAGCGTAGCAGCTGGGTGGTATAATTCTGGCTACACCTTC
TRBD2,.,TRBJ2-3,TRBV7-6,CASAPGGGADTQYF,TGTGCCAGCGCCCCCGGCGGGGGGGCAGATACGCAGTATTTT